The sequence of this T cell receptor (beta chain) was determined in a study of T-cell reconstitution after alpha-beta-depleted transplantation in children. Study-wide findings and caveats: A year post-transplant, T-cell counts and diversity derived mostly from newly produced T cells.

This clonotype was observed many times. Its antigen remains unknown. The V and J ends lost 3 bases and 0 bases respectively, with 8 bases between them. This CDR3 spans 15 amino acids. Researchers prepared the TCRbeta library using unique molecular identifiers, the study reports. TCRdb recomputed calls from the PCR reads with MiXCR, one row per CDR3 protein. The repertoire holds roughly 100,000 distinct CDR3 sequences, with 6% to 9% as singletons. The gene calls are TRBV12-3 or TRBV12-4 and TRBJ2-2, with D uncertain. Source: PBMCs, taken before TCRalphabeta/CD19-depleted stem cell transplant. This TCR came from a boy between 2 and 15 years old with acute lymphoblastic leukemia, due to receive a stem cell transplant. CDR3 nucleotides: TGTGCCAGCAGTTTGGACCACACGAACACCGGGGAGCTGTTTTTT. Encoded protein: CASSLDHTNTGELFF.